The T cell receptor (beta chain) under discussion was sequenced for a study of PD-1 blockade in mismatch repair-deficient tumors. Overall study context: Enrolled about 2012-2016, patients had progressing, pretreated mismatch repair-deficient cancers of around twelve types.

Study outcomes and limitations: Tumor-resident clones, often undetectable pretreatment in blood, expanded then contracted after pembrolizumab.

The germline V gene encodes CDR1 SEHNR and CDR2 FQNEAQ (reference sequence). Trimming took off 4 bases at V and 6 bases at J, with 8 bases between the two ends. There are 12 residues in the CDR3. Clones were sequenced by immunoSEQ multiplex PCR, and TCRdb holds only the in-frame ones, with some missing. The repertoire consists of 40,000 or so clones, with roughly 88% occurring once and the leading ten covering 1% to 1.4%. Regarding this clone: Antigen specificity is unknown.

The chain uses TRBV7-9 and TRBJ2-3; D may be TRBD1 (6 bases). Here the sequenced sample was PBMCs, taken around 40 weeks after starting pembrolizumab. This receptor was taken from an adult with mismatch repair-deficient cancer. The CDR3 nucleotides are TGTGCCAGCAGCTCAACAGGGGATACGCAGTATTTT. Its protein is CASSSTGDTQYF.